One T cell receptor (beta chain) is described in this entry. Its specificity is not known. Sequencing was performed with immunoSEQ multiplex PCR; in TCRdb, only in-frame clones are kept and a portion is missing. Among 150,000 to 200,000 clones, 84% were seen once, and the ten largest hold less than 8.5%. This record comes from a study of cytomegalovirus exposure and HLA in healthy donors. General study results and limits: Reported performance of the classifier showed diagnosis of cytomegalovirus status with high specificity and sensitivity. Across donors, most TCRs were seen rarely, yet some public ones were widespread.

CDR1 SGHAT and CDR2 FQNNGV come from the germline V gene. The CDR3 extends over 16 amino acids. With V trimmed by 5 bases and J by 6 bases, 10 bases remained unmatched. The chain uses TRBV11-2 and TRBJ2-7; 13 nucleotides agree with TRBD2. The sequencing sample was made of PBMCs. The sequence was collected from a man aged 18 to 30 in good health and CMV-seropositive. The DNA for the CDR3 is TGTGCCAGCAGCCCGAGGACTAGCGGGAGATATAGCGAGCAGTACTTC. Translated, it gives CASSPRTSGRYSEQYF.